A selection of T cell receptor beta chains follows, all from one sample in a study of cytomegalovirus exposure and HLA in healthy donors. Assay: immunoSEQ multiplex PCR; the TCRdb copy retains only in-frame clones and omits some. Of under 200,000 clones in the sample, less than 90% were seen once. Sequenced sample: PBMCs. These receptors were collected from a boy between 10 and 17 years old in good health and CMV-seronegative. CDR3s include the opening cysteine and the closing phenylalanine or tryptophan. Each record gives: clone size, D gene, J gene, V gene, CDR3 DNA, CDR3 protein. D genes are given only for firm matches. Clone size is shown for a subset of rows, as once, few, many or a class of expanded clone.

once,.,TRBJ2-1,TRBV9,TGTGCCAGCAGCTCCCGTGGGGGGGCATACAATGAGCAGTTCTTC,CASSSRGGAYNEQFF
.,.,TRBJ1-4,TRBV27,TGTGCCAGCAGTTTATCGATACAGAGTGGTGAAAAACTGTTTTTT,CASSLSIQSGEKLFF
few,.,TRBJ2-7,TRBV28,TGTGCCAGCAGTTTACTATCACGGGAGCAGTACTTC,CASSLLSREQYF
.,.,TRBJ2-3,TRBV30,TGTGCCTGGAGGGCAGGGGCGCCCACAGATACGCAGTATTTT,CAWRAGAPTDTQYF
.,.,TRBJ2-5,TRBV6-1,TGTGCCAGCAGTGACAACACAGGGACGGAACGAGAGACCCAGTACTTC,CASSDNTGTERETQYF
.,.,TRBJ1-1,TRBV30,TGTGCCTGGAGTTTCTTCGGGCGGGACACTGAAGCTTTCTTT,CAWSFFGRDTEAFF
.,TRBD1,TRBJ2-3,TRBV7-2,TGTGCCAGCAGCACGGGACAGGGGGCGCTTGATACGCAGTATTTT,CASSTGQGALDTQYF
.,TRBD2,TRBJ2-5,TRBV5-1,TGCGCCAGCAGCTTGGATCCAGCGGGAGGATTAGTGGAGACCCAGTACTTC,CASSLDPAGGLVETQYF
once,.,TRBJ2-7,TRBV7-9,TGTGCCAGCAGCTTAGCGCTTGCTTCAGGGACATCCTACGAGCAGTACTTC,CASSLALASGTSYEQYF
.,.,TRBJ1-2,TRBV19,TGTGCCAGTAGGCTCCTCGACCAGACACATAGGAACTATGGCTACACCTTC,CASRLLDQTHRNYGYTF
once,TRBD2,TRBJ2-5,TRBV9,TGTGCCAGCAGCGTTAGCGGGTGGGAGACCCAGTACTTC,CASSVSGWETQYF
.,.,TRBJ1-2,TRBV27,TGTGCCAGCAGTCCACGGGGGAACTATGGCTACACCTTC,CASSPRGNYGYTF
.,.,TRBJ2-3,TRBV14,TGTGCCAGCAGCCAAGATTCCGCGGGGACTAGCACAGATACGCAGTATTTT,CASSQDSAGTSTDTQYF
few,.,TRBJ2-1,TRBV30,TGTGCCTGGAGTGTGGGCAGGGTAGGGCTCAATGAGCAGTTCTTC,CAWSVGRVGLNEQFF
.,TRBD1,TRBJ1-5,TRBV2,TGTGCCAGCAGTGAAGGTGACAGGGGGGATCAGCCCCAGCATTTT,CASSEGDRGDQPQHF
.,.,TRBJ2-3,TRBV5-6,TGTGCCAGCAGCTTGGGCGGGACAGATACGCAGTATTTT,CASSLGGTDTQYF
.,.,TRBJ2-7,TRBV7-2,TGTGCCAGCAGTCGTTCGACCCTTCGTCAGGGGGAGCAGTACTTC,CASSRSTLRQGEQYF
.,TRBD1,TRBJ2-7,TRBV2,TGTGCCAGCGGGGGACAGGGAACCTACGAGCAGTACTTC,CASGGQGTYEQYF
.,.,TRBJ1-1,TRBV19,TGTGCCAGTAGTATAACAGCAGACACTGAAGCTTTCTTT,CASSITADTEAFF
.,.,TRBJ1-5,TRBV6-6,TGTGCCAGCAGTTATGGGGGGGATAGCAATCAGCCCCAGCATTTT,CASSYGGDSNQPQHF
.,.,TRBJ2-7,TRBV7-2,TGTGCCAGCAGCCGGAGTGGTCTAGCGTCCTACGAGCAGTACTTC,CASSRSGLASYEQYF
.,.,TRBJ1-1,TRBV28,TGTGCCAGCAGTTTTTCAACGGTAAACACTGAAGCTTTCTTT,CASSFSTVNTEAFF
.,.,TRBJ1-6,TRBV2,TGTGCCAGCAGTGTGGCAGGGATCGATAATTCACCCCTCCACTTT,CASSVAGIDNSPLHF
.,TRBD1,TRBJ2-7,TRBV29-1,TGCAGCGTCAGGGGGCCCTACGAGCAGTACTTC,CSVRGPYEQYF